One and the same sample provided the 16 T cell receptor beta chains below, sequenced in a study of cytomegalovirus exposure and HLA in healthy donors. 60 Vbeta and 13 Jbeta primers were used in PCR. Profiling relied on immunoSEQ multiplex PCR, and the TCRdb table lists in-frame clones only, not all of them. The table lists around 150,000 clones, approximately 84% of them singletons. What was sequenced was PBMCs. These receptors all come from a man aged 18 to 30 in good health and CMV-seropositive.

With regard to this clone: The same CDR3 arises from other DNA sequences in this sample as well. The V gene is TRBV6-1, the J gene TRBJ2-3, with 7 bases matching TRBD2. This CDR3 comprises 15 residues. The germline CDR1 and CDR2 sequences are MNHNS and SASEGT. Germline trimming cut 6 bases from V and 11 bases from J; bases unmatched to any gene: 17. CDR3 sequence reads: CASSEPGLAASKQYF. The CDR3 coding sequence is TGTGCCAGCAGCGAACCGGGGCTAGCGGCCTCTAAGCAGTATTTT.

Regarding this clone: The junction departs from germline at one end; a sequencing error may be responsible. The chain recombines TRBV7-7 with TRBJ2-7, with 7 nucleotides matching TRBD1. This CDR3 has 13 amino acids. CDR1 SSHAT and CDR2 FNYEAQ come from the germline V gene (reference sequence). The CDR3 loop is CASSSGQQYEQYF. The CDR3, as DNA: TGTGCTAGCAGCTCGGGACAGCAATACGAGCAGTACTTC.

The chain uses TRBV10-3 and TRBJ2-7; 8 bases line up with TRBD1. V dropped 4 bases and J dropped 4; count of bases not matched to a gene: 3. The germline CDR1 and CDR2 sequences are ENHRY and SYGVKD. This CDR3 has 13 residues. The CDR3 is CAISAGGRYEQYF. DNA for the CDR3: TGTGCCATCAGTGCAGGGGGCCGGTACGAGCAGTACTTC.

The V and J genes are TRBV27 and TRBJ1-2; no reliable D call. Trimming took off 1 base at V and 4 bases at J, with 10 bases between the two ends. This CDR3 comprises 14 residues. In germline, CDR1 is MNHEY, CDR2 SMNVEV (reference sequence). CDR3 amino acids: CASSLLGNSYGYTF. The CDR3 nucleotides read TGTGCCAGCAGTTTATTGGGCAATTCCTATGGCTACACCTTC.

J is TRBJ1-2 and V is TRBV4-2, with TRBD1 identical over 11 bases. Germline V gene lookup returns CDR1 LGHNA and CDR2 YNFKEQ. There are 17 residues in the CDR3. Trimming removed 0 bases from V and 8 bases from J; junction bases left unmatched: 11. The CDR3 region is CASSQEGSGTGGRGYTF. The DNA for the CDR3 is TGTGCCAGCAGCCAAGAAGGGTCCGGGACAGGGGGAAGGGGCTACACCTTC.

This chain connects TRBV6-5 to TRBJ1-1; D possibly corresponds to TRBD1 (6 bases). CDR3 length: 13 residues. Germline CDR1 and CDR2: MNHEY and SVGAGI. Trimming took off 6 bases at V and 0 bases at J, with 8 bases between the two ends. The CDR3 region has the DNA TGTGCCAGCAGACAGGGAGTGAACACTGAAGCTTTCTTT. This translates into CASRQGVNTEAFF.

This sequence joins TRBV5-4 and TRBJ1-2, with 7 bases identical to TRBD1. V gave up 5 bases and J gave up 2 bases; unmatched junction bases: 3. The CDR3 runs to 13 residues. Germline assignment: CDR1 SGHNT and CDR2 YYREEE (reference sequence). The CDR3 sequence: CASRTDRNYGYTF. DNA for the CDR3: TGTGCCAGCAGGACGGACAGGAACTATGGCTACACCTTC.

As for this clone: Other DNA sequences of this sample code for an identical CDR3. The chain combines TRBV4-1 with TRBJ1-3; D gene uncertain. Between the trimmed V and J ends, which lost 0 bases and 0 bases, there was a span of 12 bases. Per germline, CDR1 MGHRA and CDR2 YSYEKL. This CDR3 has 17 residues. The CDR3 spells CASSQDGRGGSGNTIYF. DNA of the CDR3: TGCGCCAGCAGCCAAGATGGCCGCGGCGGCTCTGGAAACACCATATATTTT.

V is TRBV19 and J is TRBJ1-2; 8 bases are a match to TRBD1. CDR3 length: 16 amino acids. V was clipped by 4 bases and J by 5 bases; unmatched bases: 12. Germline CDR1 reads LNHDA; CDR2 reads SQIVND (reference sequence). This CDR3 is CASSTTAGQDFYGYTF. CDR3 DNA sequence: TGTGCCAGTAGTACTACCGCGGGACAGGATTTTTATGGCTACACCTTC.

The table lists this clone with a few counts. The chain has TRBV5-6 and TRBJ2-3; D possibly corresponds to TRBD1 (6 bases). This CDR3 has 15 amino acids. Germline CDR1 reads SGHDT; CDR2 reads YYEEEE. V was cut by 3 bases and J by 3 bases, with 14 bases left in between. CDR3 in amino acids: CASSWARQDTDTQYF. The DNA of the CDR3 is TGTGCCAGCAGCTGGGCCCGACAGGATACAGATACGCAGTATTTT.

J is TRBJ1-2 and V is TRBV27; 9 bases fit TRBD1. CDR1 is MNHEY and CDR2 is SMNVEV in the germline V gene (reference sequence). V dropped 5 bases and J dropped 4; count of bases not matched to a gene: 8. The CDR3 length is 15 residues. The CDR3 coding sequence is TGTGCCAGCAGTCCCTCAACGACAGGGGGCTATGGCTACACCTTC. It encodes CASSPSTTGGYGYTF.

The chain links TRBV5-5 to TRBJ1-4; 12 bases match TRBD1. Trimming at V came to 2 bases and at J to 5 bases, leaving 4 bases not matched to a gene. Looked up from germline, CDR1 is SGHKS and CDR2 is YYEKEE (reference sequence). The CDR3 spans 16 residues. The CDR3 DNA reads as TGTGCCAGCAGCTTCGGAGGGACAGGGGGCAATGAAAAACTGTTTTTT. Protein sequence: CASSFGGTGGNEKLFF.

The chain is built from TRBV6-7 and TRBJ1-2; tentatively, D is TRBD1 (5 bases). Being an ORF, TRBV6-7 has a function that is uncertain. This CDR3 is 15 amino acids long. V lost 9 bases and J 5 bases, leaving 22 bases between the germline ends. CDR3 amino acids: CARSGGRPNGYGYTF. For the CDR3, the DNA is TGTGCCAGAAGCGGGGGACGGCCAAATGGGTATGGCTACACCTTC.

DNA of the CDR3: TGTGCCAGCACTGGACCACCCCGAGGGGAGACCCAGTACTTC. Translation gives CASTGPPRGETQYF. V is TRBV2 and J is TRBJ2-5; D possibly corresponds to TRBD2 (5 bases). The CDR3 totals 14 residues. Germline CDR1 and CDR2: SNHLY and FYNNEI. V was shortened by 7 bases and J by 5 bases, with 17 bases between the two germline ends.

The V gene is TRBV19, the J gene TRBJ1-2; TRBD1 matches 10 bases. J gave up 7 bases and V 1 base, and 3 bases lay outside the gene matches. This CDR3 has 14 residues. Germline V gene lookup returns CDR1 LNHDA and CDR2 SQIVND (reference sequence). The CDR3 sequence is CASSIGDRGRGYTF. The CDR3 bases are TGTGCCAGTAGTATAGGGGACAGGGGCCGTGGCTACACCTTC.

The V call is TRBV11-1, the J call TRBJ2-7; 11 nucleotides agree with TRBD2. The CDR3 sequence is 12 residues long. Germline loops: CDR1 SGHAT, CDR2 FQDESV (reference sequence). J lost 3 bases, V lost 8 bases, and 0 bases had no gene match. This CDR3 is CASGLAGYEQYF. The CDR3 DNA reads TGTGCCAGCGGACTAGCGGGCTACGAGCAGTACTTC.